The present T cell receptor beta chain was sequenced within a study of response to subunit inactivated influenza vaccine. The germline V gene encodes CDR1 LNHNV and CDR2 YYDKDF (reference sequence). V dropped 0 bases and J dropped 4 bases, with 11 bases sitting between them. The CDR3 totals 15 residues. In TCRdb, the RT-PCR reads were re-called with MiXCR into one record per CDR3 protein. This table holds approximately 490,000 distinct CDR3 sequences, around 7.7% found once. The specimen was PBMCs from blood, collected approximately 25 months after vaccination. V and J are TRBV15 and TRBJ2-3; TRBD1 is a possible D gene (6 bases). This clonotype was obtained from a man aged 50 to 69 who received an inactivated influenza vaccine. Here the CDR3 reads CATSRDLQGADTQYF. The CDR3 DNA sequence: TGTGCCACCAGCAGAGACCTACAGGGAGCAGATACGCAGTATTTT.